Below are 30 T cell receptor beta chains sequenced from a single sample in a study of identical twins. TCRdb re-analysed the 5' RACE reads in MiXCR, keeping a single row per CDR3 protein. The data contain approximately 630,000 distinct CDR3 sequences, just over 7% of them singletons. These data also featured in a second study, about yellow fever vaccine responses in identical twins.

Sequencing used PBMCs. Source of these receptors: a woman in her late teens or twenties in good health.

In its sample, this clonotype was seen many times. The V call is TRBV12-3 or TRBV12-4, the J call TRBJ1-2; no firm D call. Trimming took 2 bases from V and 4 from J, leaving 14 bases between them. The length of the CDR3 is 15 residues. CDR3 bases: TGTGCCAGCAGTTTATTCGGCACCATCCTCTATGGCTACACCTTC. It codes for CASSLFGTILYGYTF.

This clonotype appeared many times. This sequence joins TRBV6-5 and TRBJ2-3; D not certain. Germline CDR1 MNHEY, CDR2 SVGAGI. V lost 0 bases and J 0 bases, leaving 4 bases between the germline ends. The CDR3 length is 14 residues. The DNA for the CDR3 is TGTGCCAGCAGTTACTCGCCTAGCACAGATACGCAGTATTTT. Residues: CASSYSPSTDTQYF.

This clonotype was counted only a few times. CDR3 DNA sequence: TGTGCCAGCAGCCAAGATGAGGCGAGAGGATCTGGAAACACCATATATTTT. Encoded protein: CASSQDEARGSGNTIYF. The J gene is TRBJ1-3, the V gene TRBV4-2; the D is unclear. Trimming pared 0 bases from V and 1 base from J, leaving 13 bases between. The CDR3 runs 17 residues. CDR1 LGHNA and CDR2 YNFKEQ come from the germline V gene.

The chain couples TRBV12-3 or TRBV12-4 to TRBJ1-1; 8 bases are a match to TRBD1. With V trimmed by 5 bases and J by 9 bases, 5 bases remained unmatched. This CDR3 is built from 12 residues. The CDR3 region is CASSGQGAQAFF. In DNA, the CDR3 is TGTGCCAGCAGTGGGCAGGGGGCACAAGCTTTCTTT.

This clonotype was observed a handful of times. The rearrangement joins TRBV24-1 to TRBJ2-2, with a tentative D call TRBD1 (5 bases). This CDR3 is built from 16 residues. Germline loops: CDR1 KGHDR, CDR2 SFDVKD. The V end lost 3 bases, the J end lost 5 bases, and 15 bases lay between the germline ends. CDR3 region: CATSDATVVGTGELFF. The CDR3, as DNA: TGTGCCACCAGTGATGCGACAGTGGTTGGGACCGGGGAGCTGTTTTTT.

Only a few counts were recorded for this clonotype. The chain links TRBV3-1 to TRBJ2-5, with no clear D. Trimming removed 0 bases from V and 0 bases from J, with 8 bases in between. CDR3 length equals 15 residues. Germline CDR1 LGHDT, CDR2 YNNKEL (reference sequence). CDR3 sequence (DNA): TGTGCCAGCAGCCAAGATATTGCTGACCAAGAGACCCAGTACTTC. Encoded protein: CASSQDIADQETQYF.

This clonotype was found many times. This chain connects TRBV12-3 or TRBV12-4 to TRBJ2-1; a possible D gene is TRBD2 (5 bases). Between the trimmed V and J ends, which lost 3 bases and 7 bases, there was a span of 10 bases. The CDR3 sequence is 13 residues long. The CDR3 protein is CASSFGNPNEQFF. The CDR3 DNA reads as TGTGCCAGCAGTTTCGGGAACCCGAATGAGCAGTTCTTC.

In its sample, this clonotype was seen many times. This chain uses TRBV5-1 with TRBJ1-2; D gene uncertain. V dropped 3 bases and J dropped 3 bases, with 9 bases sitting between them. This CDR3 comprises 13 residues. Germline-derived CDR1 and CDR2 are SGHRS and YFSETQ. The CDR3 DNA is TGCGCCAGCAGCTCTACAGCACACTATGGCTACACCTTC. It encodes CASSSTAHYGYTF.

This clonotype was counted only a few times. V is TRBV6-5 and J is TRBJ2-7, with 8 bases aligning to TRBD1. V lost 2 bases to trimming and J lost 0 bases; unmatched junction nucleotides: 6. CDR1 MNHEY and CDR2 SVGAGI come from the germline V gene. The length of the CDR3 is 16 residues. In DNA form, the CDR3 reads TGTGCCAGCAGTTACGCCGGACAGGGCCTCTCCTACGAGCAGTACTTC. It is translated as CASSYAGQGLSYEQYF.

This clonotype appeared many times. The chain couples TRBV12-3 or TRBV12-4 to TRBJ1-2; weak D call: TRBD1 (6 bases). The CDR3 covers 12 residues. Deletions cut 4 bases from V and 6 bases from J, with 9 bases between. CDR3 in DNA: TGTGCCAGCAGTTGGCAGGGGAATGGCTACACCTTC. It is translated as CASSWQGNGYTF.

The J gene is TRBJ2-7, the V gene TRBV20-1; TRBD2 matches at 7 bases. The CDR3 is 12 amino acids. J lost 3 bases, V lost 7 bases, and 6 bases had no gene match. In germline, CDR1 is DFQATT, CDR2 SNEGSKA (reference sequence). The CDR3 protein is CSVPGGGYEQYV. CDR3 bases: TGCAGTGTTCCTGGCGGGGGCTACGAGCAGTACGTC.

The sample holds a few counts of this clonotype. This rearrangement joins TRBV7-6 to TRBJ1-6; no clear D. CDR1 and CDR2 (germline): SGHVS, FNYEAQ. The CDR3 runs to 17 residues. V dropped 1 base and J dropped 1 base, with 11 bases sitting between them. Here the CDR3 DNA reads TGTGCCAGCAGCTTAGGTTCCCTTAGATCCTATAATTCACCCCTCCACTTT. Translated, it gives CASSLGSLRSYNSPLHF.

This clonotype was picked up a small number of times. Here the CDR3 reads CASSLTSQGPGPAKNIQYF. CDR3 sequence (DNA): TGTGCCAGCAGCTTAACCTCCCAGGGGCCCGGTCCGGCCAAAAACATTCAGTACTTC. The chain combines TRBV11-1 with TRBJ2-4; possibly TRBD1 for D (6 bases). Germline CDR1 reads SGHAT; CDR2 reads FQDESV (reference sequence). The CDR3 has 19 residues. V was cut by 2 bases and J by 1 base, with 21 bases left in between.

The CDR3 DNA follows: TGCAGTGCGAGCGGGACTTCTAGAAATTCACCCCTCCACTTT. As protein: CSASGTSRNSPLHF. The chain carries TRBV20-1 and TRBJ1-6; D is perhaps TRBD1 (5 bases). CDR3 length: 14 residues. The V end lost 6 bases, the J end lost 7 bases, and 16 bases lay between the germline ends. CDR1 and CDR2 from the germline V gene are DFQATT and SNEGSKA (reference sequence).

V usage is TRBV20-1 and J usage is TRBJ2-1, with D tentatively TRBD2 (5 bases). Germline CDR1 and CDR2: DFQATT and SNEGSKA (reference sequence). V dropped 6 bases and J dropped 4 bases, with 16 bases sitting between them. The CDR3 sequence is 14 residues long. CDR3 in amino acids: CSARNSGGYNEQFF. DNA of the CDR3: TGCAGTGCAAGAAACAGCGGTGGTTACAATGAGCAGTTCTTC.

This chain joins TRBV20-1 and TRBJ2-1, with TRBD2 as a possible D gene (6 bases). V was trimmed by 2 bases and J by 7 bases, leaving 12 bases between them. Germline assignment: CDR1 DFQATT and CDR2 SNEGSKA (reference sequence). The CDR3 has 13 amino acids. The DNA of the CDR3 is TGCAGTGCTAGATGGCTAGCGATGAATGAGCAGTTCTTC. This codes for CSARWLAMNEQFF.

The CDR3 sequence: CASSRAPGSYEQYF. The CDR3, as DNA: TGTGCCAGTAGTCGGGCTCCAGGCTCCTACGAGCAGTACTTC. The chain recombines TRBV19 with TRBJ2-7; unclear D gene. Trimming left V 5 bases short and J 0 bases short, with 11 bases between. The germline V gene has CDR1 LNHDA and CDR2 SQIVND (reference sequence). The CDR3 runs 14 residues.

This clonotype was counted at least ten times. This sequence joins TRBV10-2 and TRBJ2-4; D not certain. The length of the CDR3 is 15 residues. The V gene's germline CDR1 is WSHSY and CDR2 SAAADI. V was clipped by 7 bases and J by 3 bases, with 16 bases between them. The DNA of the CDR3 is TGCGCCAGCACCCCGCCCCCAGGCCACAAAAACATTCAGTACTTC. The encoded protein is CASTPPPGHKNIQYF.

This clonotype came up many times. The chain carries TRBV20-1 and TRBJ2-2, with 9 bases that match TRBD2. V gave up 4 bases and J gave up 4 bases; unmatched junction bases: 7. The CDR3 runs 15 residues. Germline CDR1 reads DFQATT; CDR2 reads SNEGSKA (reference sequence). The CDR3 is CSATLSGSPTGELFF. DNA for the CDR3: TGCAGTGCTACCCTTAGCGGGAGTCCCACCGGGGAGCTGTTTTTT.

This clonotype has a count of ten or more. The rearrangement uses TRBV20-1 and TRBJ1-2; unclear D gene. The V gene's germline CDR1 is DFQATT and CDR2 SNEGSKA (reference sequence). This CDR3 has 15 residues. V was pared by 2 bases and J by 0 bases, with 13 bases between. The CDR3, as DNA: TGCAGTGCTAGAAGCACAGCAAAATCTAACTATGGCTACACCTTC. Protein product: CSARSTAKSNYGYTF.

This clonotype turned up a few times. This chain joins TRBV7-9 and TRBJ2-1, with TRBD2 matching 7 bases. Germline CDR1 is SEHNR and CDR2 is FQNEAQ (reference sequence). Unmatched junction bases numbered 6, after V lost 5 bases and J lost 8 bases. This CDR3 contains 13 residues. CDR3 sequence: CASSLREFDEQFF. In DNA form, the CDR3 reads TGTGCCAGCAGCCTGCGGGAGTTTGATGAGCAGTTCTTC.

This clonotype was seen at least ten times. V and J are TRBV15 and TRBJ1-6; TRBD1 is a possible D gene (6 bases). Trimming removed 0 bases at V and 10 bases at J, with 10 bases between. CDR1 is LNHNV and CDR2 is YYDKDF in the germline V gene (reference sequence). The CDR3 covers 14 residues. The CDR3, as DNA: TGTGCCACCAGCAGAGATGGGGGGCGGTCACCCCTCCACTTT. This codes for CATSRDGGRSPLHF.

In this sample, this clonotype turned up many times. The CDR3 DNA is TGTGCCAGCAGCTTGGGCCCTACTAATGAAAAACTGTTTTTT. This translates into CASSLGPTNEKLFF. This chain links TRBV11-2 with TRBJ1-4; D unresolved. The CDR3 is made up of 14 amino acids. Trimming left V 3 bases short and J 2 bases short, with 7 bases between. Germline CDR1 SGHAT, CDR2 FQNNGV.

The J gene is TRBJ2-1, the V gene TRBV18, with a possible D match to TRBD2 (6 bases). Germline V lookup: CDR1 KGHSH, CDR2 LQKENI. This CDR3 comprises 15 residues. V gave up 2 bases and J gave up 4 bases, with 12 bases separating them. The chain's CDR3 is CASSPGAGTYNEQFF. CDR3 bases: TGTGCCAGCTCACCAGGGGCAGGGACTTACAATGAGCAGTTCTTC.

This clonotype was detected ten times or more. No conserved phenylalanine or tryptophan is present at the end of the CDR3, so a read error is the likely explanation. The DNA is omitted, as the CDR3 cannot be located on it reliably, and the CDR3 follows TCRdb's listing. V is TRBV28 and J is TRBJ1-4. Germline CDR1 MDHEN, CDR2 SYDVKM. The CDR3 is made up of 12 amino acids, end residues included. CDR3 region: CASSPNGGRASL.

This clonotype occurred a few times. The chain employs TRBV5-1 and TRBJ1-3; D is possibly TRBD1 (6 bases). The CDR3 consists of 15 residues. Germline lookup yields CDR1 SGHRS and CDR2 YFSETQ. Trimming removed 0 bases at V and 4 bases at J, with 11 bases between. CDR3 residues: CASSLVGARGNTIYF. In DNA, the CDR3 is TGCGCCAGCAGCTTGGTGGGGGCGCGGGGAAACACCATATATTTT.

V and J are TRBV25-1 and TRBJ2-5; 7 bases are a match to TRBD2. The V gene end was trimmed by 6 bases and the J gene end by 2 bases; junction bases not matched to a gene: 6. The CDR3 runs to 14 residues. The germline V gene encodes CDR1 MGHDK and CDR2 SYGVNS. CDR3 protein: CASSFWTSQETQYF. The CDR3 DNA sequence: TGTGCCAGCAGCTTTTGGACTAGTCAAGAGACCCAGTACTTC.

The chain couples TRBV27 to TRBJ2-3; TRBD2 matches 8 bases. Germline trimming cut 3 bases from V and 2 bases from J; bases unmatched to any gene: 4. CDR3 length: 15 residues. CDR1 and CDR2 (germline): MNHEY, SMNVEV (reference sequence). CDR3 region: CASSFPGGATDTQYF. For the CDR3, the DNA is TGTGCCAGCAGTTTCCCCGGGGGGGCCACAGATACGCAGTATTTT.

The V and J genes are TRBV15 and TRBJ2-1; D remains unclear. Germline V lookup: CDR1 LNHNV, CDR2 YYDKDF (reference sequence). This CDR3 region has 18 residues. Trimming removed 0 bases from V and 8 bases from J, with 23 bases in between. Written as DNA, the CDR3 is TGTGCCACCAGCAGAGATGTGGTATCCATCGGGCGTGTGGATGAGCAGTTCTTC. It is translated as CATSRDVVSIGRVDEQFF.

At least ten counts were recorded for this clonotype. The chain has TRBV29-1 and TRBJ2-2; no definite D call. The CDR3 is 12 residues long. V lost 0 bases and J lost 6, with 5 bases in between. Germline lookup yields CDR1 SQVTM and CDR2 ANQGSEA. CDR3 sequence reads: CSVEEGAGELFF. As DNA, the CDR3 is TGCAGCGTTGAAGAGGGTGCCGGGGAGCTGTTTTTT.